Sequencing of this T cell receptor beta chain was carried out in a study of beta chain features in type 1 diabetes. Across the whole study: Across every sample, over 100 million sorted cells were examined in total. Study-wide points: When Type 1 diabetes patients were examined, their TCRB CDR3s proved moderately but significantly shorter in all four CD4+ subsets.

Sequenced material consisted of expressed TCRB transcripts (all of the isolated RNA was reverse transcribed). The method was immunoSEQ multiplex PCR; TCRdb's version includes in-frame clones alone and lacks a portion of them. This table holds more than 150,000 clones, approximately 8.7% found once. CDR1 and CDR2 (germline): MDHEN, SYDVKM. This CDR3 comprises 14 residues. The ends were cut back, 8 bases at V and 11 bases at J, with 22 bases in the middle. This clone was seen a few times. Its specificity is not known. The sequencing sample was made of central memory CD4+ T cells from blood. The chain combines TRBV28 with TRBJ2-1, with a tentative D call TRBD1 (6 bases). The sequence was obtained from a woman in her thirties with type 1 diabetes. CDR3 protein: CASLQVRTDLKQFF. The CDR3 DNA follows: TGTGCCAGCCTCCAGGTACGGACAGACCTTAAGCAGTTCTTC.